This TCR beta chain was sequenced during a study of shared clonotypes between healthy human individuals. Whole-study context: Donor ages ranged 18 to 49 years: a couple of women, a few men. Study results and limitations: Naive subsets typically showed greater estimated richness than memory subsets.

Germline CDR1 is MDHEN and CDR2 is SYDVKM. This CDR3 comprises 13 residues. On this clone: What it recognizes is unknown.

Repertoires were generated with immunoSEQ multiplex PCR, while TCRdb's copy carries only in-frame clones and drops some. This sample has some 500,000 clones, with roughly 95% found just once. The sequencing input was naive CD4+ T cells sorted from blood. Subset meaning: CD45RA+ positively selected. The chain has TRBV28 and TRBJ2-5; D is uncertain. The better agreement between TRBJ2-7 and the DNA end casts doubt on the J call. The origin of this receptor is a woman aged 25-40 years in good health. The CDR3 nucleotides read TGTGCCAGCAGTTTATCCCCGGTACCCGAGCAGTACTTC. This gives the protein CASSLSPVPEQYF.